This TCR beta chain was sequenced during a study of blood T cells in healthy people across ages. As for the study in general: For every two T cells, template switching captured about one barcoded beta molecule.

There are a few counts of this clonotype. The authors ran a second PCR of roughly 7 to 11 cycles using a sample-barcoded 5' primer and a J-beta primer mix. A tag from a template-switch adaptor with 12 random nucleotides marked each cDNA molecule. One entry per CDR3 protein results from TCRdb running MiXCR on the 5' RACE reads. This sample has about 930,000 distinct CDR3 sequences; roughly 29% occur once, and the top ten carry 9.5% to 13%. This sample also belongs to another study, concerning T cells of mothers and their children. Turning to that study: Microchimeric T cell clones that persisted were not detected.

The specimen was blood. The TCR originated in a middle-aged woman in good health.

This CDR3 is CASSRSSYEQFF. The CDR3 nucleotides read TGTGCCAGCAGCAGGAGCTCCTACGAGCAGTTCTTC. J is TRBJ2-1 and V is TRBV6-2 or TRBV6-3; D uncertain. Trimming left V 6 bases short and J 10 bases short, with 13 bases between. There are 12 residues in the CDR3. Germline V CDR1 and CDR2: MNHEY, SVGEGT.